Sequencing of this T cell receptor (beta chain) was carried out in a study of radiation and T cells in renal cell carcinoma. Indicated time point: baseline pretreatment blood. The treatment denotes: 15 Gy SBRT to primary tumor, nephrectomy 4 weeks later. Here immunoSEQ multiplex PCR was the method, and the copy in TCRdb shows in-frame clones only, minus some. The data show approximately 94,000 clones, with 70% to 85% seen just once and 5% to 6.5% held by the top ten. The CDR3 runs to 18 residues. Germline CDR1 and CDR2: SGHDN and FVKESK. V was pared by 2 bases and J by 5 bases, with 13 bases of the junction left unmatched.

This receptor was identified in a man in his 60s with renal cell carcinoma. This material consisted of blood, taken from a patient whose treatment included radiotherapy and nephrectomy. V gene TRBV14 combines with J gene TRBJ2-1; 9 bases are shared with TRBD1. The CDR3 nucleotides are TGTGCCAGCAGCCAATGGGGGACAGGGAGGGTCGTGGACAATGAGCAGTTCTTC. Its protein is CASSQWGTGRVVDNEQFF.